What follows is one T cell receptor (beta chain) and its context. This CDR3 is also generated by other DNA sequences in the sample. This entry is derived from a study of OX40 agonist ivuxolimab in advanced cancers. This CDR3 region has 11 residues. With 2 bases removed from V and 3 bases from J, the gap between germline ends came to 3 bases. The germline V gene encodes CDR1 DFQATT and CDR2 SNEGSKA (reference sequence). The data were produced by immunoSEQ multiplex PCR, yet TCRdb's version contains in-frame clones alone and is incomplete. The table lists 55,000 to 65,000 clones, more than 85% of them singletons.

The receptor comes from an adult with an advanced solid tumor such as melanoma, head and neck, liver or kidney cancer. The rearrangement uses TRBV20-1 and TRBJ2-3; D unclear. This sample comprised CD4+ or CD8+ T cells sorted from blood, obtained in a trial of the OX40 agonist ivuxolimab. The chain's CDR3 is CSARRTDTQYF. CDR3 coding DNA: TGCAGTGCTAGAAGAACAGATACGCAGTATTTT.